The rows below give T cell receptor beta chains drawn from one sample of a study of control samples from healthy donors and cancer patients. TCRdb's table, derived via immunoSEQ multiplex PCR, lists solely in-frame clones and lacks some. The table shows almost 40,000 clones, with around four fifths occurring only once. The specimen sequenced was PBMCs. The receptor set was obtained from a woman between 55 and 75 years old with lung cancer. Each CDR3 is given with its conserved first and last residue. D genes are given only for firm matches.

D gene: TRBD1
J gene: TRBJ2-7
V gene: TRBV6-2/TRBV6-3
CDR3 protein: CASSHSTGTAFPYEQYF

D gene: TRBD2
J gene: TRBJ2-1
V gene: TRBV11-3
CDR3 protein: CASSLRAGVSYNEQFF

D gene: TRBD1
J gene: TRBJ1-1
V gene: TRBV11-2
CDR3 protein: CASSFGQGNTEAFF

D gene: NA
J gene: TRBJ2-7
V gene: TRBV7-3
CDR3 protein: CASSYGHNYEQYF

D gene: TRBD1
J gene: TRBJ2-7
V gene: TRBV4-1
CDR3 protein: CASSHRQGAGEQYF

D gene: NA
J gene: TRBJ2-2
V gene: TRBV19
CDR3 protein: CASINRVVYTGELFF

D gene: NA
J gene: TRBJ1-2
V gene: TRBV6-6
CDR3 protein: CASFGLDYGYTF

D gene: NA
J gene: TRBJ1-6
V gene: TRBV10-1
CDR3 protein: CASSEPRDSPLHF

D gene: NA
J gene: TRBJ1-2
V gene: TRBV19
CDR3 protein: CASKEEVYGHTF

D gene: TRBD1
J gene: TRBJ1-5
V gene: TRBV6-5
CDR3 protein: CASGDRPDLGPQHF

D gene: NA
J gene: TRBJ1-6
V gene: TRBV18
CDR3 protein: CASSPSKGPLHF

D gene: NA
J gene: TRBJ1-1
V gene: TRBV7-2
CDR3 protein: CASSWGRFRSEAFF

D gene: NA
J gene: TRBJ2-1
V gene: TRBV11-1
CDR3 protein: CASSLSGNNEQFF

D gene: NA
J gene: TRBJ1-4
V gene: TRBV11-2
CDR3 protein: CASSLSQVDEKLFF

D gene: NA
J gene: TRBJ1-4
V gene: TRBV5-5
CDR3 protein: CASSQGPNEKLFF

D gene: NA
J gene: TRBJ1-4
V gene: TRBV29-1
CDR3 protein: CSVGGTNEKLFF

D gene: NA
J gene: TRBJ2-7
V gene: TRBV27
CDR3 protein: CAGSHESSYEQYF

D gene: NA
J gene: TRBJ1-2
V gene: TRBV19
CDR3 protein: CASSIQGDGYTF

D gene: NA
J gene: TRBJ2-1
V gene: TRBV5-1
CDR3 protein: CASSLGAGATDEQFF

D gene: NA
J gene: TRBJ1-2
V gene: TRBV7-7
CDR3 protein: CASSAQGAAYGYTF

D gene: TRBD1
J gene: TRBJ1-2
V gene: TRBV2
CDR3 protein: CARAGTGGWYTF

D gene: TRBD2
J gene: TRBJ2-2
V gene: TRBV11-3
CDR3 protein: CASSSRLAGNTGELFF

D gene: NA
J gene: TRBJ2-3
V gene: TRBV4-3
CDR3 protein: CASSTGELALSTDTQYF

D gene: NA
J gene: TRBJ1-1
V gene: TRBV6-5
CDR3 protein: CASRRYMNTEAFF

D gene: TRBD2
J gene: TRBJ2-5
V gene: TRBV9
CDR3 protein: CASSVEGLAGETQYF

D gene: NA
J gene: TRBJ2-1
V gene: TRBV12-3/TRBV12-4
CDR3 protein: CASSLGRSNEQFF

D gene: TRBD2
J gene: TRBJ2-1
V gene: TRBV5-1
CDR3 protein: CASSFPAGTSGGVEQFF

D gene: TRBD1
J gene: TRBJ2-4
V gene: TRBV18
CDR3 protein: CASSPDRDDIQYF